The clone carrying this TCR beta chain was observed at least ten times. TCR beta CDR3 regions were amplified from RNA transcripts. HTBI primers were used in a first-round RT-PCR, which preceded a second-round multiplex PCR. TCRdb ran MiXCR on the multiplex PCR reads and lists one entry per CDR3 protein. The sample records hundreds of thousands of distinct CDR3 sequences, 40% being singletons. CDR1 and CDR2 (germline): SNHLY, FYNNEI. The CDR3 sequence is 11 residues long. V lost 3 bases, J lost 19 bases, and 13 bases lay in between. The data originate from a study of Graves' ophthalmopathy and Graves' hyperthyroidism.

The TCR was taken from an adult man with Graves' ophthalmopathy. Sequencing was carried out using peripheral blood. The chain uses TRBV2 and TRBJ1-6; a possible D gene is TRBD1 (5 bases). CDR3 coding DNA: TGTGCCAGCAGTGACCTTGGAGCAGGGCACTTT. It codes for CASSDLGAGHF.